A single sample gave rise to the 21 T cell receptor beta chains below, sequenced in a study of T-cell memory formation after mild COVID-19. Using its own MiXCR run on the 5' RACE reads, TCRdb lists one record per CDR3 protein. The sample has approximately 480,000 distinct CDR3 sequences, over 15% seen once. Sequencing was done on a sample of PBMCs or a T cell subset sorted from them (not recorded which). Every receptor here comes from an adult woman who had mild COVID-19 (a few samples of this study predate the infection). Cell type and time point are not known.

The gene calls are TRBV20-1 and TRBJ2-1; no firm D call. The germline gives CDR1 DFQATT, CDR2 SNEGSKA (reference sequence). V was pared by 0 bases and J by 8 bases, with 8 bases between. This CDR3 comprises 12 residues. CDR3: CSARDYGHEQFF. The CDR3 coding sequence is TGCAGTGCTAGAGATTACGGCCATGAGCAGTTCTTC.

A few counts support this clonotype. This CDR3 reads CASSTLREGNQPQHF. The CDR3 DNA sequence: TGTGCCAGCAGCACCCTTCGGGAGGGCAATCAGCCCCAGCATTTT. The chain is built from TRBV6-5 and TRBJ1-5, with D uncertain. The germline V and J ends were trimmed by 6 bases and 2 bases, with 14 bases remaining between them. The CDR3 runs to 15 residues. Germline V lookup: CDR1 MNHEY, CDR2 SVGAGI.

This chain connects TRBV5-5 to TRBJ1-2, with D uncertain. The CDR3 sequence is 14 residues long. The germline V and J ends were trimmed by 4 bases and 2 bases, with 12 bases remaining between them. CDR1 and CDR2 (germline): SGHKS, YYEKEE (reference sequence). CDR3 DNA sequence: TGTGCCAGCAGCCCGGCGTCGGGGAACTATGGCTACACCTTC. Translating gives CASSPASGNYGYTF.

Here the CDR3 reads CASSRDWPAEAFF. CDR3 DNA sequence: TGTGCCAGCAGCAGGGATTGGCCGGCTGAAGCTTTCTTT. This chain links TRBV12-3 or TRBV12-4 with TRBJ1-1; possible D gene TRBD1, 5 bases. CDR3 length: 13 amino acids. Deletions cut 6 bases from V and 6 bases from J, with 14 bases between.

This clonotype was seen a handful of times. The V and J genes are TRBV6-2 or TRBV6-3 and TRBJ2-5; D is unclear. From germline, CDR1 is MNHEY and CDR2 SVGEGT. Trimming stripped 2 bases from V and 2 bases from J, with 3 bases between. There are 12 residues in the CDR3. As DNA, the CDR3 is TGTGCCAGCAGTTACGGGCAAGAGACCCAGTACTTC. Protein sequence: CASSYGQETQYF.

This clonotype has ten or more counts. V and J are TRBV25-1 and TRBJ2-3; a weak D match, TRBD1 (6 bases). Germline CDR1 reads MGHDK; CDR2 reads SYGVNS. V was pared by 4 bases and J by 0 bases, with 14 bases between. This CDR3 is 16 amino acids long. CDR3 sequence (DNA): TGTGCCAGCAGTGTAGCCAGGACAGCGAGCACAGATACGCAGTATTTT. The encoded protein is CASSVARTASTDTQYF.

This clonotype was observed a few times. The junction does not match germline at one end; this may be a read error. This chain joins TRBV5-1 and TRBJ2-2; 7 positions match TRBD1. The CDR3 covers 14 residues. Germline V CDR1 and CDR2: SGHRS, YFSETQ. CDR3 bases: TGCGCCAGCAGCTGGACAGGAAACACCGGGGAGTTGTTTTTT. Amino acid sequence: CASSWTGNTGELFF.

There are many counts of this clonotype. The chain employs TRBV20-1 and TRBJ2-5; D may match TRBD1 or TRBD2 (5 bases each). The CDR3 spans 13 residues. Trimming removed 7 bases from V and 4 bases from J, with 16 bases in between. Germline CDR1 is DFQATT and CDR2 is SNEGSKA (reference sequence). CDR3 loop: CSVVGLAGETQYF. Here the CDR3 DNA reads TGCAGTGTCGTGGGGCTAGCAGGAGAGACCCAGTACTTC.

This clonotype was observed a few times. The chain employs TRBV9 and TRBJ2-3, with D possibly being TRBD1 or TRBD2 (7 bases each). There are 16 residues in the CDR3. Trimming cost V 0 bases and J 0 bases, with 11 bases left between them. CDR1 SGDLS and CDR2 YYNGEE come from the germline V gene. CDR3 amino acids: CASSVGQGLSTDTQYF. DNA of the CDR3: TGTGCCAGCAGCGTAGGACAGGGACTAAGCACAGATACGCAGTATTTT.

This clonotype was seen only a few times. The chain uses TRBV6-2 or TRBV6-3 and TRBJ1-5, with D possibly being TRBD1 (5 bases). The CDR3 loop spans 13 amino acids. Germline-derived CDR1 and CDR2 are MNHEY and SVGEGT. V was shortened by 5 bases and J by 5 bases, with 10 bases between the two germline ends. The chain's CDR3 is CASSVGGYQPQHF. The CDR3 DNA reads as TGTGCCAGCAGTGTGGGGGGATATCAGCCCCAGCATTTT.

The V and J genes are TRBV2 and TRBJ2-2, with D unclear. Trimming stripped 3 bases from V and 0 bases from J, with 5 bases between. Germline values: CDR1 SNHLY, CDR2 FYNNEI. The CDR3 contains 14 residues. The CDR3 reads CASSDPANTGELFF. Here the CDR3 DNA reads TGTGCCAGCAGTGACCCAGCGAACACCGGGGAGCTGTTTTTT.

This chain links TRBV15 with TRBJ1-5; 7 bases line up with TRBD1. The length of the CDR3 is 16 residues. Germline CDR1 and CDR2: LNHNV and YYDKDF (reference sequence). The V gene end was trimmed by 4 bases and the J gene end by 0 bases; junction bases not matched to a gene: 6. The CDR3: CATSNTGAYSNQPQHF. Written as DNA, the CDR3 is TGTGCCACCAGCAATACAGGGGCATATAGCAATCAGCCCCAGCATTTT.

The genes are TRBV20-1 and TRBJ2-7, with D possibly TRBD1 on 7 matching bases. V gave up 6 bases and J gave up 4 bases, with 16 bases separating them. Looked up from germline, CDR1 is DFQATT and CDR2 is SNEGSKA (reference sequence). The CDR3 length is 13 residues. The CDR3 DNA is TGCAGTGCCAGGGGGGCAGGGGGATACGAGCAGTACTTC. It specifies CSARGAGGYEQYF.

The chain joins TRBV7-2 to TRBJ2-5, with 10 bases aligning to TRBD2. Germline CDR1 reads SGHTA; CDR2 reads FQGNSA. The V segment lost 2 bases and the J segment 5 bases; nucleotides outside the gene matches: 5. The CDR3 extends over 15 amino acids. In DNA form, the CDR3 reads TGTGCCAGCAGCTTAACAGCGGGAGGGTATGAGACCCAGTACTTC. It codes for CASSLTAGGYETQYF.

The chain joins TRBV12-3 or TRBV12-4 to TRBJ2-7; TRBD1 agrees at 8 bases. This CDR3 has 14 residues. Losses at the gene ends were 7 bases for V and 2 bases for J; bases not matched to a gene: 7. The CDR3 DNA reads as TGTGCCAGCACCGTCGGGACAGGCCCCTACGAGCAGTACTTC. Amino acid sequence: CASTVGTGPYEQYF.

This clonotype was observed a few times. The CDR3 is CASSKAPGQTYNEQFF. Here the CDR3 DNA reads TGTGCCAGCAGCAAGGCCCCGGGACAGACCTACAATGAGCAGTTCTTC. The chain uses TRBV21-1 and TRBJ2-1; the table's D call TRBD1 went unverified against the DNA. TRBV21-1 is an annotated pseudogene. There are 16 residues in the CDR3.

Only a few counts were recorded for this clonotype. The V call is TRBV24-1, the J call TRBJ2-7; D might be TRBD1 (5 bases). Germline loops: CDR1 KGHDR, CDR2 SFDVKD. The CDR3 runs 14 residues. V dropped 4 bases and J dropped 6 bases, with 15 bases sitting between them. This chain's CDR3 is CATSDPGHAGEQYF. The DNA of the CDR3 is TGTGCCACCAGTGACCCAGGACACGCCGGCGAGCAGTACTTC.

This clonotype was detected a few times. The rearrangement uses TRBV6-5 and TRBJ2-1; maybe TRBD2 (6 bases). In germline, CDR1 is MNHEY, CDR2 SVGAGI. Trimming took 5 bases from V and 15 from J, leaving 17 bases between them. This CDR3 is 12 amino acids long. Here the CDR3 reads CASSNGGDRWFF. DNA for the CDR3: TGTGCCAGCAGTAACGGGGGAGACCGTTGGTTCTTC.

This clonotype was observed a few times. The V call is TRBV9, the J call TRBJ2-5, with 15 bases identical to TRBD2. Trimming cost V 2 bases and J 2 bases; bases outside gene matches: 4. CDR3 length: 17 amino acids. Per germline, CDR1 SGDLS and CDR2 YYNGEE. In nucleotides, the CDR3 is TGTGCCAGCAGCGTCGGGACTAGCGGGGGGCATCAAGAGACCCAGTACTTC. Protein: CASSVGTSGGHQETQYF.

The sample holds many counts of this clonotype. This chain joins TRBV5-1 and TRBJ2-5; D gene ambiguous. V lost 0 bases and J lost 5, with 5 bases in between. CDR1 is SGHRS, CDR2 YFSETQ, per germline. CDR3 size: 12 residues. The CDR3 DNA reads TGCGCCAGCAGCTTGGAATTTGAGACCCAGTACTTC. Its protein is CASSLEFETQYF.

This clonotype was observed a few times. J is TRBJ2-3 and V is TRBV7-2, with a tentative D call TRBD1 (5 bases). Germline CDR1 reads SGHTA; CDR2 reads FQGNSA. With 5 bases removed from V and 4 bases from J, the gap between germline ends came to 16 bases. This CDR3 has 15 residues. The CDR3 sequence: CASSAHLGVADTQYF. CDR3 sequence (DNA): TGTGCCAGCAGCGCCCATCTAGGGGTGGCAGATACGCAGTATTTT.